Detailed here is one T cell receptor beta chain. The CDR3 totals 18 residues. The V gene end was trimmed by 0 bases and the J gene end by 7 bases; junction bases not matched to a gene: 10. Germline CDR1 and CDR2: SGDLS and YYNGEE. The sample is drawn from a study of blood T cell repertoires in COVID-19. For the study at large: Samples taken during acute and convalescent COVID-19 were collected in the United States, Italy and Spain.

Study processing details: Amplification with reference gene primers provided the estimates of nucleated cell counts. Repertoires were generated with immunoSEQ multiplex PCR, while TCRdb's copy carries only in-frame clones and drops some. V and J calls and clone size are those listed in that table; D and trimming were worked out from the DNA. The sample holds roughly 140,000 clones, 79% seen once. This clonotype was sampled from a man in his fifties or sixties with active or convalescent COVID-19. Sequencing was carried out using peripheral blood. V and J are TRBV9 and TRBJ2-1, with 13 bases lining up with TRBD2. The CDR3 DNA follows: TGTGCCAGCAGCGTAGAGGGGGAGACTAGCGGGAGGTTTAATGAGCAGTTCTTC. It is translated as CASSVEGETSGRFNEQFF.